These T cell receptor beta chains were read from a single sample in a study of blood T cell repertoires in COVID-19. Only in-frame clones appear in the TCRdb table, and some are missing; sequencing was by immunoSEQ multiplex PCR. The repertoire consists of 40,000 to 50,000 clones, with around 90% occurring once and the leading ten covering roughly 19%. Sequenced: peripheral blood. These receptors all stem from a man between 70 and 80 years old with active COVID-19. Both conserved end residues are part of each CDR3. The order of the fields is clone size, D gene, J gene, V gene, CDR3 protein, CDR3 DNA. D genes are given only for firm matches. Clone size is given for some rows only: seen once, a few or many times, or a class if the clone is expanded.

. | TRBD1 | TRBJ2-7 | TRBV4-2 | CASSQDGWGQGSFSYEQYF | TGTGCCAGCAGCCAAGACGGCTGGGGACAGGGAAGCTTTTCCTACGAGCAGTACTTC
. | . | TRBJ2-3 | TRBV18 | CASSPRTTYTDTQYF | TGTGCCAGCTCACCACGGACTACCTACACAGATACGCAGTATTTT
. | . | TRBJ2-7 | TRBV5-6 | CASSSLATRDEQYF | TGTGCCAGCAGCTCCCTCGCCACTAGGGACGAGCAGTACTTC
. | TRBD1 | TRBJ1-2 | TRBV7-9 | CASSLQGAENYGYTF | TGTGCCAGCAGCTTACAGGGGGCTGAGAACTATGGCTACACCTTC
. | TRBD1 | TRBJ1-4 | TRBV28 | CASSSGQGFEKLFF | TGTGCCAGCAGTTCGGGACAGGGCTTCGAAAAACTGTTTTTT
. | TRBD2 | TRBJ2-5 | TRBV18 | CASSPNVPAGGETQYF | TGTGCCAGCTCACCTAATGTTCCGGCGGGGGGAGAGACCCAGTACTTC
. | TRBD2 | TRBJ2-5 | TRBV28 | CASSSTSGLQETQYF | TGTGCCAGCAGTTCGACTAGCGGGCTCCAAGAGACCCAGTACTTC
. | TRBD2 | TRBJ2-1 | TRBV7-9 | CASSFPSGGVFYNEQFF | TGTGCCAGCAGCTTCCCCAGCGGGGGGGTCTTTTACAATGAGCAGTTCTTC
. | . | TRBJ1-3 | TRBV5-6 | CASGSQSGSGNTIYF | TGTGCCAGCGGCTCCCAATCGGGGTCTGGAAACACCATATATTTT
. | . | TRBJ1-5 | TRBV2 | CASRAVQGTGFNQPQHF | TGTGCCAGCAGAGCTGTCCAGGGGACGGGGTTCAATCAGCCCCAGCATTTT
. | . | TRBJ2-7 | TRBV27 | CASSQRGAPYEQYF | TGTGCCAGCAGCCAACGGGGGGCCCCCTACGAGCAGTACTTC
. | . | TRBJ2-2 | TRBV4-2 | CASSQEGFSNGELFF | TGTGCCAGCAGCCAAGAGGGTTTTAGCAACGGGGAGCTGTTTTTT
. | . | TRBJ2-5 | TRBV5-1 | CASSMSSPETQYF | TGCGCCAGCAGTATGTCGAGCCCGGAGACCCAGTACTTC
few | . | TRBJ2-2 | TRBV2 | CASSIRDKNTGELFF | TGTGCCAGCAGTATCCGGGACAAGAACACCGGGGAGCTGTTTTTT
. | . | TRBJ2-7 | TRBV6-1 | CASSDWSLTSF | TGTGCCAGCAGTGATTGGTCCCTCACATCCTTC
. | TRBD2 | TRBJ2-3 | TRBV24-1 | CATSLAGFTDTQYF | TGTGCCACGTCTTTAGCGGGCTTCACAGATACGCAGTATTTT
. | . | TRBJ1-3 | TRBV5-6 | CASSLGPTNSGNTIYF | TGTGCCAGCAGCTTGGGGCCAACTAACTCTGGAAACACCATATATTTT
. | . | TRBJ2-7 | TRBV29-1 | CSVRGFSSYEQYF | TGCAGCGTTCGGGGGTTCTCCTCCTACGAGCAGTACTTC
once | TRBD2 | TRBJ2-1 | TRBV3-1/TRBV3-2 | CASSRSLAGGRNEQFF | TGTGCCAGCAGTCGGTCTTTAGCGGGGGGGCGGAATGAGCAGTTCTTC
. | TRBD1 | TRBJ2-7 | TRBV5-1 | CASSQTGGGEQYF | TGCGCCAGCAGCCAGACAGGGGGCGGCGAGCAGTACTTC
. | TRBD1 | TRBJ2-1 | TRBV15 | CATSRDSATGYEQFF | TGTGCCACCAGCAGAGATAGCGCGACAGGGTATGAGCAGTTCTTC
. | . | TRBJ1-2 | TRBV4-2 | CASSPHRQSLYTF | TGTGCCAGCAGCCCACACCGACAGAGCCTCTACACCTTC
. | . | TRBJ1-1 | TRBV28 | CASSLVGQNTEAFF | TGTGCCAGCAGTTTAGTGGGGCAGAACACTGAAGCTTTCTTT
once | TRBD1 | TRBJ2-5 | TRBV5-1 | CASSPPLTGGKETQYF | TGCGCCAGCAGCCCCCCCCTGACAGGGGGGAAAGAGACCCAGTACTTC
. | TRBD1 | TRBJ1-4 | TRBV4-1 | CASSQTGVNEKLFF | TGCGCCAGCAGCCAAACAGGGGTTAATGAAAAACTGTTTTTT
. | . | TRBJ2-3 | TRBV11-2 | CASSLAGSGDTQYF | TGTGCCAGCAGCTTAGCCGGGTCGGGAGATACGCAGTATTTT
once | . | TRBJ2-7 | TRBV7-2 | CASSLSAGYEQYF | TGTGCCAGCAGCTTAAGTGCAGGGTACGAGCAGTACTTC
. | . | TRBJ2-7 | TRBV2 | CASRGGLELYEQYF | TGTGCCAGCAGGGGGGGGCTAGAGCTTTACGAGCAGTACTTC
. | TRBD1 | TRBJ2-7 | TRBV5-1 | CASSLVGQGLYEQYF | TGCGCCAGCAGCCTAGTAGGACAGGGGTTATACGAGCAGTACTTC
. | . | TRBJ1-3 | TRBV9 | CASSVVAGFVNTIYF | TGTGCCAGCAGCGTAGTGGCAGGGTTTGTAAACACCATATATTTT
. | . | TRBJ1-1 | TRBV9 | CASSVAPAETEAFF | TGTGCCAGCAGCGTAGCCCCGGCGGAAACTGAAGCTTTCTTT
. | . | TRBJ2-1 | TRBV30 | CAWSPSYNEQFF | TGTGCCTGGAGTCCATCCTACAATGAGCAGTTCTTC
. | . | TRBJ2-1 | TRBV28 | CASSSRGRVAYNEQFF | TGTGCCAGCAGTTCTAGGGGCAGGGTCGCTTACAATGAGCAGTTCTTC
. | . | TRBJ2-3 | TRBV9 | CASSVGRGTQYF | TGTGCCAGCAGCGTAGGGCGGGGCACGCAGTATTTT
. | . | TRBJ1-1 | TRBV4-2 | CASSQGMGLNTEAFF | TGTGCCAGCAGCCAGGGGATGGGGCTGAACACTGAAGCTTTCTTT
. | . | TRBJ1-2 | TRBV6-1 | CASSESGRQVNGYTF | TGTGCCAGCAGTGAAAGTGGTAGGCAGGTGAACGGCTACACCTTC
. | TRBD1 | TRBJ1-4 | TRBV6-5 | CASRPDRGRTEKLFF | TGTGCCAGCAGACCTGACAGGGGTCGAACTGAAAAACTGTTTTTT
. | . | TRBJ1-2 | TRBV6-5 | CASTSGGSDGDGYTF | TGTGCCAGCACCAGTGGGGGCAGTGACGGGGATGGCTACACCTTC
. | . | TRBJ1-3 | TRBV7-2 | CASSLGGLEGNTIYF | TGTGCCAGCAGCTTAGGGGGGCTGGAAGGAAACACCATATATTTT
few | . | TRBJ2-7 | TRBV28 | CASSLLAPSSYEQYF | TGTGCCAGCAGTTTACTAGCGCCGAGCTCCTACGAGCAGTACTTC
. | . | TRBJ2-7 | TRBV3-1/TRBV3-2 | CASSQASPGHVLPYEQYF | TGTGCCAGCAGCCAAGCTTCCCCGGGACACGTCCTTCCCTACGAGCAGTACTTC
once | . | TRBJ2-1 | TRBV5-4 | CASSFPGEQFF | TGTGCCAGCAGCTTCCCAGGAGAGCAGTTCTTC